The present entry profiles one T cell receptor (beta chain) with its context. No antigen is known for it. The germline gives CDR1 LNHDA, CDR2 SQIVND (reference sequence). The CDR3 sequence is 16 residues long. Trimming left V 3 bases short and J 0 bases short, with 12 bases between. This sample was taken from a study of T cells in localized non-small cell lung cancer. Study results and caveats: Sequencing, confined to only one tumor region, leaves heterogeneity possible.

Libraries were prepared by immunoSEQ multiplex PCR; TCRdb keeps only in-frame clonotypes and omits some of them. This sample has roughly 77,000 clones; 88% occur once, and the top ten carry roughly 19%. The sequencing here drew on peripheral blood, taken before any cancer treatment. The receptor's source is a woman between 40 and 69 years old with stage I squamous cell lung carcinoma. The rearrangement links TRBV19 to TRBJ1-5; D not resolved. This CDR3 is CASSITDPYSNQPQHF. The DNA of the CDR3 is TGTGCCAGTAGTATCACGGACCCTTATAGCAATCAGCCCCAGCATTTT.